The T cell receptor beta chain described here comes from a study of shared clonotypes between healthy human individuals. Whole-study findings and limits: The sampled material consisted only of blood, and tissue repertoires are likely to differ.

To note about this clone: Its specificity is not known.

Donors comprised only Caucasian adults living in Nashville, Tennessee. Germline V gives CDR1 LNHNV, CDR2 YYDKDF (reference sequence). The V and J ends lost 7 bases and 5 bases respectively, with 9 bases between them. The CDR3 sequence is 12 residues long. Method: immunoSEQ multiplex PCR; TCRdb's copy keeps in-frame clones and lacks some. The sample lists 950,000 to 1,200,000 clones; 60% to 85% were seen once. Sequencing was performed on memory CD4+ T cells from PBMCs. Subset in this sample: CD45RA-negative fraction. This clonotype was obtained from a man between 18 and 35 years old in good health. Some clones in this sample may be carry-over from other donors' samples. The rearrangement uses TRBV15 and TRBJ2-1; no clear D gene. The CDR3 here is CATTLSNNEQFF. The CDR3 DNA follows: TGTGCCACCACGCTCTCAAACAATGAGCAGTTCTTC.